This TCR beta chain was found in a study of control samples from healthy donors and cancer patients. Only a few counts were recorded for this clone. Only in-frame clones appear in the TCRdb table, and some are missing; sequencing was by immunoSEQ multiplex PCR. The sample holds approximately 100,000 clones, roughly four fifths seen once. The length of the CDR3 is 14 residues. Germline V CDR1 and CDR2: MGHRA, YSYEKL. The ends were cut back, 1 base at V and 5 bases at J, with 11 bases in the middle. The sequence derives from a man aged 55 to 70 in good health. The chain carries TRBV4-1 and TRBJ1-2, with a weak D call TRBD1 (5 bases). The sequencing sample was made of blood. The DNA for the CDR3 is TGCGCCAGCAGCCAAGGTTCAGGGACTTATGGCTACACCTTC. Translated: CASSQGSGTYGYTF.